The next 29 T cell receptor beta chains were all read from a single sample in a study of T cells in Graves' hyperthyroidism and ophthalmopathy. Regions amplified from RNA transcripts were the TCR beta CDR3 regions. HTBI primers were used for first-round RT-PCR of the TCR CDR3. In TCRdb, the multiplex PCR reads were re-called with MiXCR into one record per CDR3 protein. The top ten hold roughly 44% of the sample, which has 500,000 to 600,000 distinct CDR3 sequences, around 20% seen once. The sequenced material came from blood. All receptors derive from a man aged 35-49 years with Graves' ophthalmopathy.

The genes are TRBV14 and TRBJ1-4; weak D call: TRBD1 (5 bases). The germline CDR1 and CDR2 sequences are SGHDN and FVKESK. V lost 3 bases, J lost 7 bases, and 12 bases lay in between. The CDR3 length is 14 residues. CDR3 sequence (DNA): TGTGCCAGCAGCCACACAGGATTTGGTGAAAAACTGTTTTTT. Amino acids: CASSHTGFGEKLFF.

This clonotype came up a few times. The V call is TRBV5-6, the J call TRBJ2-7, with D tentatively TRBD1 (6 bases). V was cut by 2 bases and J by 4 bases, with 13 bases left in between. Per the germline V gene, CDR1 is SGHDT and CDR2 is YYEEEE. There are 14 residues in the CDR3. This CDR3 reads CASSFDRTLYEQYF. The CDR3 DNA is TGTGCCAGCAGCTTCGACAGGACCCTTTACGAGCAGTACTTC.

This clonotype was seen at least ten times. V usage is TRBV12-3 or TRBV12-4 and J usage is TRBJ1-2, with no clear D. This CDR3 comprises 12 residues. With 8 bases removed from V and 1 base from J, the gap between germline ends came to 8 bases. In nucleotides, the CDR3 is TGTGCCAGCGGCCGAATTAACTATGGCTACACCTTC. Translated, it gives CASGRINYGYTF.

The chain recombines TRBV6-1 with TRBJ2-3, with TRBD2 matching over 9 bases. Germline values: CDR1 MNHNS, CDR2 SASEGT. Trimming cost V 6 bases and J 2 bases; bases outside gene matches: 21. The CDR3 extends over 20 amino acids. CDR3 loop: CASRPRGTGGRALNTDTQYF. CDR3 DNA: TGTGCCAGCAGACCACGGGGGACTGGCGGGAGGGCCTTGAACACAGATACGCAGTATTTT.

As for this clonotype: This may come from a read error, since a much larger clone is one base off. As DNA, the CDR3 is TGTGCCAGCAGTGTTAGTGCGACTAGCAGAACCTACGAGCAGTACTTC. It specifies CASSVSATSRTYEQYF. The genes are TRBV2 and TRBJ2-7; 7 nucleotides agree with TRBD2. Looked up from germline, CDR1 is SNHLY and CDR2 is FYNNEI. The CDR3 runs to 16 residues. V trimming: 4 bases; J trimming: 2 bases; junction bases outside the gene matches: 11. Combining the CDR3 with reference TRBV2 and TRBJ2-7 gives the whole variable domain EPEVTQTPSHQVTQMGQEVILRCVPISNHLYFYWYRQILGQKVEFLVSFYNNEISEKSEIFDDQFSVERPDGSNFTLKIRSTKLEDSAMYFCASSVSATSRTYEQYFGPGTRLTVT.

At least ten counts were recorded for this clonotype. This rearrangement joins TRBV7-9 to TRBJ2-7, with a possible D match to TRBD1 (6 bases). This CDR3 spans 12 amino acids. V gave up 6 bases and J gave up 5 bases, with 11 bases separating them. CDR1 and CDR2 (germline): SEHNR, FQNEAQ (reference sequence). The DNA for the CDR3 is TGTGCCAGCAGGCGCAACAGGGACGAGCAGTACTTC. This sequence encodes CASRRNRDEQYF.

This clonotype has a handful of counts. This chain connects TRBV6-2 or TRBV6-3 to TRBJ1-2; TRBD1 is a possible D gene (6 bases). Germline CDR1 is MNHEY and CDR2 is SVGEGT. The CDR3 length is 13 residues. With 6 bases removed from V and 8 bases from J, the gap between germline ends came to 16 bases. CDR3 nucleotide sequence: TGTGCCAGCAGGGGTTCAGGGGCACGAGGCTACACCTTC. It is translated as CASRGSGARGYTF.

V is TRBV20-1 and J is TRBJ2-1, with D possibly being TRBD1 or TRBD2 (5 bases each). V gave up 3 bases and J gave up 5 bases, with 26 bases separating them. Per germline, CDR1 DFQATT and CDR2 SNEGSKA (reference sequence). The CDR3 loop spans 18 amino acids. CDR3 sequence: CSASRDGRRGRLHNEQFF. The CDR3 bases are TGCAGTGCTAGTAGGGACGGTCGCCGTGGTCGCCTCCACAATGAGCAGTTCTTC.

This clonotype was counted ten times or more. This chain connects TRBV5-1 to TRBJ2-1; maybe TRBD1 (5 bases). The CDR3 sequence is 15 residues long. V gave up 1 base and J gave up 8 bases, with 16 bases separating them. The germline V gene has CDR1 SGHRS and CDR2 YFSETQ. This CDR3 reads CASSLTVGPTHEQFF. The CDR3 bases are TGCGCCAGCAGCTTGACAGTGGGGCCGACCCATGAGCAGTTCTTC. Full variable domain (outside the CDR3, taken from reference TRBV5-1 and TRBJ2-1): KAGVTQTPRYLIKTRGQQVTLSCSPISGHRSVSWYQQTPGQGLQFLFEYFSETQRNKGNFPGRFSGRQFSNSRSEMNVSTLELGDSALYLCASSLTVGPTHEQFFGPGTRLTVL.

The rearrangement uses TRBV27 and TRBJ2-7; TRBD1 agrees at 8 bases. Germline lookup yields CDR1 MNHEY and CDR2 SMNVEV (reference sequence). The ends lost 6 bases at V and 2 bases at J; junction bases unmatched: 9. The CDR3 is 15 residues long. In nucleotides, the CDR3 is TGTGCCAGCAGCGGGCCAGGGGGCGGCACCTACGAGCAGTACTTC. This encodes CASSGPGGGTYEQYF.

The sample holds many counts of this clonotype. The chain employs TRBV11-2 and TRBJ2-5; TRBD2 aligns across 8 bases. This CDR3 has 17 residues. Per germline, CDR1 SGHAT and CDR2 FQNNGV. J was trimmed by 4 bases and V by 2 bases; bases with no gene match: 12. CDR3 region: CASSLNLWRGAGETQYF. The CDR3 coding sequence is TGTGCCAGCAGCTTAAACCTCTGGCGGGGGGCGGGAGAGACCCAGTACTTC.

The rearrangement links TRBV5-6 to TRBJ2-2; D perhaps matches TRBD2 (5 bases). There are 17 residues in the CDR3. V was clipped by 5 bases and J by 4 bases, with 21 bases between them. Germline V gene lookup returns CDR1 SGHDT and CDR2 YYEEEE. The CDR3 sequence is CASSPDLAYRGTGELFF. The CDR3 coding sequence is TGTGCCAGCAGTCCCGACTTAGCGTATCGGGGCACCGGGGAGCTGTTTTTT.

J is TRBJ2-3 and V is TRBV29-1; 9 bases fit TRBD1. The germline V gene has CDR1 SQVTM and CDR2 ANQGSEA. CDR3 length: 14 residues. V was pared by 6 bases and J by 6 bases, with 10 bases of the junction left unmatched. The CDR3 loop is CSVVNRGRIDTQYF. The CDR3, as DNA: TGCAGCGTCGTAAACAGGGGGCGCATCGATACGCAGTATTTT.

This clonotype was detected many times. CDR3 amino acids: CASSPRQQETQYF. The DNA of the CDR3 is TGTGCCAGCTCACCAAGACAGCAAGAGACCCAGTACTTC. This chain links TRBV18 with TRBJ2-5, with D maybe TRBD1 (5 bases). The CDR3 totals 13 residues. The V end was cut by 2 bases, the J end by 2 bases, with 6 bases between. Looked up from germline, CDR1 is KGHSH and CDR2 is LQKENI.

This clonotype was counted many times. This chain links TRBV24-1 with TRBJ2-3; D remains unclear. Germline V CDR1 and CDR2: KGHDR, SFDVKD. There are 13 residues in the CDR3. The ends were cut back, 7 bases at V and 2 bases at J, with 9 bases in the middle. The CDR3 DNA follows: TGTGCCACCAGCGAGGCCGCCACAGATACGCAGTATTTT. It is translated as CATSEAATDTQYF.

This clonotype has a handful of counts. The chain couples TRBV14 to TRBJ1-6, with 7 bases aligning to TRBD1. Germline V CDR1 and CDR2: SGHDN, FVKESK. The trim removed 2 bases at V and 6 bases at J, leaving 7 bases unmatched. The length of the CDR3 is 16 residues. DNA of the CDR3: TGTGCCAGCAGCCAAATAAAGGGGGCTGGTAATTCACCCCTCCACTTT. Translating gives CASSQIKGAGNSPLHF.

This clonotype was seen ten or more times. V and J are TRBV7-2 and TRBJ1-1; 7 bases fit TRBD1. The V segment lost 1 base and the J segment 12 bases; nucleotides outside the gene matches: 5. The germline V gene encodes CDR1 SGHTA and CDR2 FQGNSA. The CDR3 runs to 12 residues. The CDR3 loop reads CASSLVGTVSFF. The DNA for the CDR3 is TGTGCCAGCAGCTTAGTGGGGACAGTGTCTTTCTTT.

The rearrangement links TRBV6-2 or TRBV6-3 to TRBJ2-7, with a possible D match to TRBD2 (7 bases). Germline values: CDR1 MNHEY, CDR2 SVGEGT. The CDR3 has 12 amino acids. Trimming took off 10 bases at V and 5 bases at J, with 15 bases between the two ends. The CDR3 nucleotides read TGTGCCACCGAGGCGGGGGCACACGAGCAGTACTTC. Amino acid sequence: CATEAGAHEQYF.

This clonotype occurred a few times. This chain joins TRBV9 and TRBJ2-5; D is perhaps TRBD1 (6 bases). CDR1 and CDR2 (germline): SGDLS, YYNGEE. This CDR3 is built from 13 residues. Trimming took off 1 base at V and 7 bases at J, with 11 bases between the two ends. The CDR3 reads CASSVQGYGTQYF. DNA for the CDR3: TGTGCCAGCAGCGTACAGGGGTATGGGACCCAGTACTTC.

This clonotype was counted a few times. The chain carries TRBV18 and TRBJ1-4, with 11 bases lining up with TRBD1. Unmatched junction bases numbered 4, after V lost 1 base and J lost 0 bases. Germline V gives CDR1 KGHSH, CDR2 LQKENI. This CDR3 contains 18 residues. In DNA form, the CDR3 reads TGTGCCAGCTCACCACTTCCGGGACAGGGGGCAACTAATGAAAAACTGTTTTTT. Translation gives CASSPLPGQGATNEKLFF. Complete variable domain (other parts from reference TRBV18 and TRBJ1-4): NAGVMQNPRHLVRRRGQEARLRCSPMKGHSHVYWYRQLPEEGLKFMVYLQKENIIDESGMPKERFSAEFPKEGPSILRIQQVVRGDSAAYFCASSPLPGQGATNEKLFFGSGTQLSVL.

This chain's CDR3 is CASSHALGPQHF. Written as DNA, the CDR3 is TGTGCCAGCAGCCATGCCCTGGGGCCCCAGCATTTT. The J gene is TRBJ1-5, the V gene TRBV7-9, with D unclear. CDR1 and CDR2 (germline): SEHNR, FQNEAQ (reference sequence). Trimming removed 5 bases at V and 9 bases at J, with 11 bases between. The CDR3 is made up of 12 amino acids.

This clonotype came up many times. The chain links TRBV7-8 to TRBJ2-5, with 7 bases identical to TRBD2. The V gene's germline CDR1 is SGHVS and CDR2 FQNEAQ. The CDR3 is made up of 17 amino acids. With V trimmed by 5 bases and J by 3 bases, 15 bases remained unmatched. CDR3 in DNA: TGTGCCAGCAGCCCATGGCTAGGGAGGGGCGCGGAAGAGACCCAGTACTTC. Its protein product is CASSPWLGRGAEETQYF.

A few counts support this clonotype. The chain links TRBV29-1 to TRBJ1-1, with TRBD1 as a possible D gene (6 bases). CDR3 length: 14 amino acids. Trimming left V 6 bases short and J 5 bases short, with 19 bases between. Germline V CDR1 and CDR2: SQVTM, ANQGSEA. DNA for the CDR3: TGCAGCGTACGTACATGGGGGCATGGGACTGAAGCTTTCTTT. It codes for CSVRTWGHGTEAFF.

This clonotype appeared many times. V usage is TRBV7-2 and J usage is TRBJ2-2; the D call may be TRBD1 or TRBD2 (5 bases each). In germline, CDR1 is SGHTA, CDR2 FQGNSA. This CDR3 comprises 16 residues. Trimming pared 1 base from V and 4 bases from J, leaving 13 bases between. The CDR3 DNA reads TGTGCCAGCAGCTTAGTTATGGGGGTTGGCACCGGGGAGCTGTTTTTT. This translates into CASSLVMGVGTGELFF.

This clonotype occurred a few times. J is TRBJ1-2 and V is TRBV6-1; 8 positions match TRBD1. Germline loops: CDR1 MNHNS, CDR2 SASEGT. Trimming took 4 bases from V and 7 from J; bases not matched to a gene: 11. The CDR3 covers 15 residues. The CDR3: CASSVSGGDYSGYTF. The DNA for the CDR3 is TGTGCCAGCAGTGTTTCAGGGGGCGACTATTCTGGCTACACCTTC.

CDR3 DNA: TGTGCCAGCAGCTTAGGTACAGGGCTCCCCTACAATGAGCAGTTCTTC. Protein sequence: CASSLGTGLPYNEQFF. J is TRBJ2-1 and V is TRBV7-3, with D possibly being TRBD1 (6 bases). V shed 2 bases and J shed 2 bases, with 13 bases lying between them. This CDR3 comprises 16 residues. The V gene's germline CDR1 is SGHTA and CDR2 FQGTGA. Complete variable domain (other parts from reference TRBV7-3 and TRBJ2-1): GAGVSQTPSNKVTEKGKYVELRCDPISGHTALYWYRQSLGQGPEFLIYFQGTGAADDSGLPNDRFFAVRPEGSVSTLKIQRTERGDSAVYLCASSLGTGLPYNEQFFGPGTRLTVL.

This clonotype was observed at least ten times. The chain is built from TRBV30 and TRBJ1-2, with D unresolved. The CDR3 length is 15 residues. Between the trimmed V and J ends, which lost 2 bases and 0 bases, there was a span of 13 bases. Germline-derived CDR1 and CDR2 are GTSNPN and SVGIG (reference sequence). For the CDR3, the DNA is TGTGCCTGGAGTTTTAGCGACAAACCTAACTATGGCTACACCTTC. Translating it yields CAWSFSDKPNYGYTF. Filled out from reference TRBV30 and TRBJ1-2, the complete variable domain reads SQTIHQWPATLVQPVGSPLSLECTVEGTSNPNLYWYRQAAGRGLQLLFYSVGIGQISSEVPQNLSASRPQDRQFILSSKKLLLSDSGFYLCAWSFSDKPNYGYTFGSGTRLTVV.

This clonotype has more than one count but fewer than ten. The chain joins TRBV7-9 to TRBJ2-2; 16 nucleotides align to TRBD2. After removal of 6 bases from V and 5 bases from J, the junction contained 9 bases not matched to a gene. The CDR3 runs 18 residues. Looked up from germline, CDR1 is SEHNR and CDR2 is FQNEAQ (reference sequence). CDR3 bases: TGTGCCAGCAGACCGGGGACTAGCGGGGGGGCCTGGACCGGGGAGCTGTTTTTT. This encodes CASRPGTSGGAWTGELFF.

This clonotype was detected only a few times. This chain uses TRBV29-1 with TRBJ1-1; D is ambiguous. Trimming removed 3 bases at V and 6 bases at J, with 8 bases between. From germline, CDR1 is SQVTM and CDR2 ANQGSEA. The CDR3 totals 11 residues. As DNA, the CDR3 is TGCAGCGTTGAGGAGGGCCCTGAAGCTTTCTTT. It encodes CSVEEGPEAFF.